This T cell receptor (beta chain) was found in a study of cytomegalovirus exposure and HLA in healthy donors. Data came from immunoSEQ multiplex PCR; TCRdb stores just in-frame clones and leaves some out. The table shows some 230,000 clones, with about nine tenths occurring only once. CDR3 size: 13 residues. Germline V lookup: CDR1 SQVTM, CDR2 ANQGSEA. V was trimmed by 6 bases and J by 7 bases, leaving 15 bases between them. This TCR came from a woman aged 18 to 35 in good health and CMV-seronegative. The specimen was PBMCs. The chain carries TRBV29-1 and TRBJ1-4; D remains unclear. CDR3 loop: CSVRVDKSEKLFF. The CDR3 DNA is TGCAGCGTCCGGGTCGATAAAAGTGAAAAACTGTTTTTT.